This TCR beta chain stems from a study of CD8 T cells in ankylosing spondylitis. The study's findings and limits: Matched synovial fluid from ankylosing spondylitis patients was reported to be enriched for disease-linked clones. Ankylosing spondylitis blood seemed to carry a telltale TCR beta motif made of eight or nine highly homologous variants. Reactive arthritis synovial fluid and blood were previously reported to contain some motif variants.

5'-RACE, quantitative and with molecular barcodes, yielded the TCR beta libraries. TCRdb independently ran MiXCR on the 5' RACE reads; one entry per CDR3 protein. The data hold approximately 9,400 distinct CDR3 sequences, with 3.5% to 4.5% observed a single time. This clonotype was seen repeatedly, ten times or more. The antigen is not known. CDR1 is SGDLS and CDR2 is YYNGEE in the germline V gene. V trimming: 6 bases; J trimming: 0 bases; junction bases outside the gene matches: 9. CDR3 length equals 17 residues. This chain links TRBV9 with TRBJ2-1, with 10 bases that match TRBD2. The sample comprised blood, either unsorted or a sorted T cell fraction (not recorded which). The sequence was obtained from a female donor with ankylosing spondylitis or in good health (not recorded which). The CDR3 region has the DNA TGTGCCAGCACCATAGCGGGGGGACCCATCTCCTACAATGAGCAGTTCTTC. Translated, it gives CASTIAGGPISYNEQFF.